Reported below is one TCR beta chain. The source of the sample is a study of blood T cells in healthy people across ages. For the second PCR, which ran for about 6 to 11 cycles, a sample-barcoded 5' primer and a J-beta primer mix were used. Every molecule of cDNA carried a tag from a template-switch adaptor with 12 random nucleotides. Each CDR3 protein is one row after TCRdb ran MiXCR on the 5' RACE reads. The data show fewer than 600,000 distinct CDR3 sequences, around 27% seen once. These sequences were also reported in another study, on T cells of mothers and their children. This second report adds: A few healthy Caucasian mothers, along with their six children, were the donors. Once extracted, all RNA went into cDNA synthesis at about 1.4 ug per 15 ul. An overlap that was slightly higher, though non-significant, was seen in related mother-child pairs versus unrelated pairs.

The clonotype comes from a boy aged 2 to 10 in good health. The sample consisted of blood.

CDR3 sequence: CASSPSYEGGYTF. The CDR3 DNA follows: TGTGCCAGCAGCCCCTCGTACGAGGGTGGCTACACCTTC. V usage is TRBV11-2 and J usage is TRBJ1-2; no clear D gene. The CDR3 contains 13 residues. Germline CDR1 reads SGHAT; CDR2 reads FQNNGV. Trimming pared 5 bases from V and 7 bases from J, leaving 14 bases between.